These 12 T cell receptor beta chains were all obtained from the same sample, sequenced in a study of monozygotic twins with inflammatory bowel disease. TCRdb reprocessed the 5' RACE reads and stores each CDR3 protein as one record, lacking DNA. The listing records roughly 100,000 distinct CDR3 sequences. Source material: blood. The source is a human donor with ulcerative colitis or Crohn's disease, or a healthy co-twin of an affected twin (not recorded which).

This chain joins TRBV5-1 and TRBJ2-3; TCRdb returns TRBD1, unconfirmable since there is no DNA. Germline V gene sequence: CDR1 SGHRS, CDR2 YFSETQ. The CDR3 runs to 16 residues. CDR3 residues: CASSSAGQGSTDTQYF.

This sequence joins TRBV5-1 and TRBJ2-7; there is no DNA to check the TCRdb D call of TRBD1. The V gene's germline CDR1 is SGHRS and CDR2 YFSETQ. The CDR3 is 16 amino acids. CDR3 region: CASSQSRDRVLYEQYF. The entire variable domain, with the rest obtained from reference TRBV5-1 and TRBJ2-7, is as follows: KAGVTQTPRYLIKTRGQQVTLSCSPISGHRSVSWYQQTPGQGLQFLFEYFSETQRNKGNFPGRFSGRQFSNSRSEMNVSTLELGDSALYLCASSQSRDRVLYEQYFGPGTRLTVT.

CDR3 protein: CASSLGWTENQPQHF. The V call is TRBV7-2, the J call TRBJ1-5; as DNA is missing, the TRBD1 call by TCRdb cannot be tested. The germline V gene has CDR1 SGHTA and CDR2 FQGNSA. The CDR3 covers 15 residues.

This chain links TRBV12-3 or TRBV12-4 with TRBJ1-1. This CDR3 contains 15 residues. CDR3 region: CASSFGVVANTEAFF.

The J gene is TRBJ2-1, the V gene TRBV7-9; lacking DNA, the TRBD1 call made by TCRdb goes unchecked. CDR1 is SEHNR and CDR2 is FQNEAQ in the germline V gene (reference sequence). The CDR3 has 16 residues. The CDR3 spells CASSLPLAGAYNEQFF.

The V gene is TRBV5-1, the J gene TRBJ2-3; lacking DNA, the TRBD2 call made by TCRdb goes unchecked. CDR1 is SGHRS and CDR2 is YFSETQ in the germline V gene. The CDR3 totals 15 residues. The CDR3 region is CASSPVAGVTDTQYF.

The gene calls are TRBV7-2 and TRBJ2-7; the TRBD1 assignment by TCRdb is unverifiable without DNA. The germline gives CDR1 SGHTA, CDR2 FQGNSA. The CDR3 totals 14 residues. The CDR3 reads CASSRTGRSYEQYF. Using reference TRBV7-2 and TRBJ2-7 for the parts outside the CDR3, the full variable domain is GAGVSQSPSNKVTEKGKDVELRCDPISGHTALYWYRQSLGQGLEFLIYFQGNSAPDKSGLPSDRFSAERTGGSVSTLTIQRTQQEDSAVYLCASSRTGRSYEQYFGPGTRLTVT.

The rearrangement uses TRBV21-1 and TRBJ2-7; absent DNA, TCRdb's TRBD2 call cannot be checked. TRBV21-1 is a pseudogene segment. This CDR3 comprises 14 residues. CDR3 residues: CASSKGRAVYEQYF.

This chain's CDR3 is CSARGVTFSYEQYF. This rearrangement joins TRBV20-1 to TRBJ2-7. The germline CDR1 and CDR2 sequences are DFQATT and SNEGSKA (reference sequence). CDR3 length: 14 residues.

V and J are TRBV28 and TRBJ2-1; TCRdb proposes TRBD2, but this gene call is untestable without DNA. CDR3 length: 13 amino acids. Germline V lookup: CDR1 MDHEN, CDR2 SYDVKM. CDR3 residues: CASSPGLSAEQFF.

This sequence joins TRBV7-9 and TRBJ2-2; checking the TCRdb D call of TRBD1 is not possible without DNA. This CDR3 comprises 15 residues. In germline, CDR1 is SEHNR, CDR2 FQNEAQ (reference sequence). The CDR3 protein is CASRTGTANTGELFF.

This chain joins TRBV7-9 and TRBJ2-1. Per the germline V gene, CDR1 is SEHNR and CDR2 is FQNEAQ (reference sequence). There are 15 residues in the CDR3. The CDR3 sequence: CASSYSGSTYNEQFF.